Listed below are T cell receptor beta chains from one sample, sequenced in a study of blood T cell repertoires in COVID-19. The method was immunoSEQ multiplex PCR; TCRdb's version includes in-frame clones alone and lacks a portion of them. The sample includes fewer than 250,000 clones, 65% to 85% of them seen just once. Material: PBMCs or T cells enriched from blood (not recorded which). These TCRs come from a woman aged 25 to 45 who had recovered from COVID-19. CDR3s include the opening cysteine and the closing phenylalanine or tryptophan. D genes are given only for firm matches. The size entry is marked missing in some rows and otherwise reads once, few, many or a size class.

D: TRBD1
V: TRBV18
J: TRBJ1-2
size: .
DNA: TGTGCCAGCTCACCGGACCGGGACAGTCGCTATGGCTACACCTTC
CDR3: CASSPDRDSRYGYTF

D: TRBD1
V: TRBV6-5
J: TRBJ1-1
size: .
DNA: TGTGCCAGCAGTTACGCAGGGGGTTATGGCACTGAAGCTTTCTTT
CDR3: CASSYAGGYGTEAFF

D: .
V: TRBV7-3
J: TRBJ2-1
size: few
DNA: TGTGCCAGCAGCCCGCCCTTGAGCGATGAGCAGTTCTTC
CDR3: CASSPPLSDEQFF

D: .
V: TRBV19
J: TRBJ2-4
size: .
DNA: TGTGCCAGTAGTATCGGAAGGGAGCTGACAGCCAAAAACATTCAGTACTTC
CDR3: CASSIGRELTAKNIQYF

D: TRBD1
V: TRBV29-1
J: TRBJ1-4
size: .
DNA: TGCAGCGTTGGGGAGGCGGGACAGGGGGTAGGAGAAAAACTGTTTTTT
CDR3: CSVGEAGQGVGEKLFF

D: TRBD2
V: TRBV10-3
J: TRBJ2-5
size: .
DNA: TGTGCCATCAGGGGGTCAGCGGGAGGAGAGACCCAGTACTTC
CDR3: CAIRGSAGGETQYF

D: .
V: TRBV6-5
J: TRBJ1-1
size: .
DNA: TGTGCCAGCAGTCGCGGTACGGTAAACACTGAAGCTTTCTTT
CDR3: CASSRGTVNTEAFF

D: .
V: TRBV19
J: TRBJ1-2
size: .
DNA: TGTGCCAGTAGTATCGGGGCTAACTATGGCTACACCTTC
CDR3: CASSIGANYGYTF

D: .
V: TRBV19
J: TRBJ2-5
size: .
DNA: TGTGCCAGTCAAAGCGGAGGCCGGGAGACCCAGTACTTC
CDR3: CASQSGGRETQYF

D: TRBD2
V: TRBV28
J: TRBJ2-1
size: .
DNA: TGTGCCAGCAGACTCCCTTTGGCGGGAGTTAATGAGCAGTTCTTC
CDR3: CASRLPLAGVNEQFF

D: .
V: TRBV7-9
J: TRBJ2-1
size: .
DNA: TGTGCCAGCAGCTTAGACTTAGACAATGAGCAGTTCTTC
CDR3: CASSLDLDNEQFF

D: TRBD1
V: TRBV7-8
J: TRBJ1-4
size: .
DNA: TGTGCCAGCAGCTTAGCGCAGGGGGTTAGTGAAAAACTGTTTTTT
CDR3: CASSLAQGVSEKLFF

D: .
V: TRBV3-1/TRBV3-2
J: TRBJ1-2
size: many
DNA: TGTGCCAGCAGCCAAGAAGGAGGCTATGGCTACACCTTC
CDR3: CASSQEGGYGYTF

D: .
V: TRBV27
J: TRBJ1-2
size: once
DNA: TGTGCCAGCAGTCCGGGACTCCCAGGAGGCTATGGCTACACCTTC
CDR3: CASSPGLPGGYGYTF

D: .
V: TRBV5-4
J: TRBJ2-1
size: .
DNA: TGTGCCAGCAGCTTGGCCTCGTATGAGCAGTTCTTC
CDR3: CASSLASYEQFF

D: TRBD2
V: TRBV2
J: TRBJ2-2
size: once
DNA: TGTGCCAGCAGTGTTTCACGGGGGGCCGGGGAGCTGTTTTTT
CDR3: CASSVSRGAGELFF

D: TRBD2
V: TRBV5-6
J: TRBJ2-1
size: .
DNA: TGTGCCAGCAGCTTGAGACTAGCGGACTCCTACAATGAGCAGTTCTTC
CDR3: CASSLRLADSYNEQFF

D: TRBD1
V: TRBV7-8
J: TRBJ1-5
size: .
DNA: TGTGCCAGCAGCTTAGCGGGACAGGGCTATCAGCCCCAGCATTTT
CDR3: CASSLAGQGYQPQHF

D: TRBD2
V: TRBV14
J: TRBJ2-1
size: .
DNA: TGTGCCAGCAGCCAAGGGGGGGGGAGAGGCAATGAGCAGTTCTTC
CDR3: CASSQGGGRGNEQFF

D: .
V: TRBV5-1
J: TRBJ2-3
size: .
DNA: TGCGCCAGCAGCTCGGCGGGGGCTAGCACAGATACGCAGTATTTT
CDR3: CASSSAGASTDTQYF

D: TRBD1
V: TRBV29-1
J: TRBJ1-5
size: .
DNA: TGCAGCGCCCTAGGGGGGACAGACAATCAGCCCCAGCATTTT
CDR3: CSALGGTDNQPQHF

D: TRBD2
V: TRBV13
J: TRBJ2-2
size: .
DNA: TGTGCCAGCAGCTTACCTAGCGGGGACCTCACCGGGGAGCTGTTTTTT
CDR3: CASSLPSGDLTGELFF

D: TRBD1
V: TRBV7-9
J: TRBJ1-4
size: .
DNA: TGTGCCAGCAGCAACACCAACAGGGGGCGTAATGAAAAACTGTTTTTT
CDR3: CASSNTNRGRNEKLFF

D: .
V: TRBV5-1
J: TRBJ1-1
size: .
DNA: TGCGCCAGCAGCTTGGTTGTGAGTGGGAAGGTCGACAGGAGGAACACTGAAGCTTTCTTT
CDR3: CASSLVVSGKVDRRNTEAFF

D: TRBD1
V: TRBV6-5
J: TRBJ1-2
size: .
DNA: TGTGCCAGCAATCCAGGGGGCTATGGCTACACCTTC
CDR3: CASNPGGYGYTF

D: TRBD2
V: TRBV7-3
J: TRBJ2-5
size: .
DNA: TGTGCCAGCAGCTTAGAAGCGGGAGGGCTGGAGACCCAGTACTTC
CDR3: CASSLEAGGLETQYF

D: TRBD1
V: TRBV5-5
J: TRBJ2-2
size: .
DNA: TGTGCCAGCAGCCTGACGACAGGGCGGAACACCGGGGAGCTGTTTTTT
CDR3: CASSLTTGRNTGELFF

D: .
V: TRBV24-1
J: TRBJ2-1
size: once
DNA: TGTGCCACCAGTGTAACGAGGGCGGCATCCTACAATGAGCAGTTCTTC
CDR3: CATSVTRAASYNEQFF

D: .
V: TRBV5-4
J: TRBJ2-1
size: .
DNA: TGTGCCAGCAGCCCGGCCCGGGACACCGCGGCCTACAATGAGCAGTTCTTC
CDR3: CASSPARDTAAYNEQFF

D: .
V: TRBV5-6
J: TRBJ1-2
size: .
DNA: TGTGCCAGCAGCTTGGGGCAGGGATACTACACCTTC
CDR3: CASSLGQGYYTF

D: .
V: TRBV18
J: TRBJ1-5
size: .
DNA: TGTGCCAGCTCACCACGTGAGGCGGCTCAGCCCCAGCATTTT
CDR3: CASSPREAAQPQHF

D: .
V: TRBV12-3/TRBV12-4
J: TRBJ1-2
size: .
DNA: TGTGCCAGCAGCCAACAGGGTAACTATGGCTACACCTTC
CDR3: CASSQQGNYGYTF

D: TRBD2
V: TRBV5-4
J: TRBJ2-1
size: .
DNA: TGTGCCAGCAGCTTTTCGAGCGGGAGGGCCTACAATGAGCAGTTCTTC
CDR3: CASSFSSGRAYNEQFF

D: TRBD2
V: TRBV5-6
J: TRBJ2-5
size: .
DNA: TGTGCCAGCAGCTTGGAAGTCGTGTCAGCGGGAGGGCAGACCCAGTACTTC
CDR3: CASSLEVVSAGGQTQYF

D: .
V: TRBV28
J: TRBJ1-1
size: .
DNA: TGTGCCAGCAAGTCCAACCCCAGGAACACTGAAGCTTTCTTT
CDR3: CASKSNPRNTEAFF

D: .
V: TRBV11-2
J: TRBJ2-3
size: few
DNA: TGTGCCAGCAGCTTCGGGGGAGTAGTCGGCACAGATACGCAGTATTTT
CDR3: CASSFGGVVGTDTQYF

D: TRBD1
V: TRBV5-4
J: TRBJ1-4
size: .
DNA: TGTGCCAGCAGCCCCCGACAGGGCCTTAATGAAAAACTGTTTTTT
CDR3: CASSPRQGLNEKLFF

D: TRBD2
V: TRBV27
J: TRBJ2-7
size: .
DNA: TGTGCCAGCAGCCCATGGGCGGGAGCCCTTGAGGTCGAGCAGTACTTC
CDR3: CASSPWAGALEVEQYF

D: TRBD2
V: TRBV7-2
J: TRBJ2-3
size: .
DNA: TGTGCCAGCAGTAGTAGCGGGGACCCTAGCACAGATACGCAGTATTTT
CDR3: CASSSSGDPSTDTQYF

D: TRBD1
V: TRBV13
J: TRBJ1-2
size: .
DNA: TGTGCCAGCAGCCAAAGACAGGGAAGCCCCTATGGCTACACCTTC
CDR3: CASSQRQGSPYGYTF

D: .
V: TRBV6-5
J: TRBJ1-5
size: once
DNA: TGTGCCAGCAGTTACGAGGGGGGCAATCAGCCCCAGCATTTT
CDR3: CASSYEGGNQPQHF

D: TRBD1
V: TRBV7-7
J: TRBJ2-1
size: .
DNA: TGTGCTAGCAGCCTTGGACAGGGGGCAGCCAATGAGCAGTTCTTC
CDR3: CASSLGQGAANEQFF

D: .
V: TRBV5-1
J: TRBJ2-5
size: .
DNA: TGCGCCAGCAGCCCGGGGGGCGGGGTGGAGACCCAGTACTTC
CDR3: CASSPGGGVETQYF

D: TRBD2
V: TRBV11-1
J: TRBJ2-7
size: .
DNA: TGTGCCAGCAGCTACGGGACTAGCGGGAGGCTGGACGAGCAGTACTTC
CDR3: CASSYGTSGRLDEQYF

D: TRBD2
V: TRBV5-1
J: TRBJ2-1
size: .
DNA: TGCGCCAGCAGCTTTGGGGGGGCCCTCTCGAGCGGGAGTTCCAATGAGCAGTTCTTC
CDR3: CASSFGGALSSGSSNEQFF

D: .
V: TRBV28
J: TRBJ2-7
size: once
DNA: TGTGCCAGCAGTTACGCTTTAGGGGCCTACGAGCAGTACTTC
CDR3: CASSYALGAYEQYF

D: .
V: TRBV18
J: TRBJ2-5
size: .
DNA: TGTGCCAGCTCACCAACAGGACCGCGGGAGACCCAGTACTTC
CDR3: CASSPTGPRETQYF

D: .
V: TRBV10-3
J: TRBJ2-1
size: .
DNA: TGTGCCATCAGTGAGTCGACTCCGGGGTCAACGAGTGAGCAGTTCTTC
CDR3: CAISESTPGSTSEQFF

D: .
V: TRBV5-5
J: TRBJ1-2
size: .
DNA: TGTGCCAGCAGTCCTGACAGGCCAGACTATGGCTACACCTTC
CDR3: CASSPDRPDYGYTF

D: TRBD1
V: TRBV24-1
J: TRBJ2-2
size: .
DNA: TGTGCCACCTCTGAGGACAGGGTCTCCGGGGAGCTGTTTTTT
CDR3: CATSEDRVSGELFF

D: TRBD1
V: TRBV28
J: TRBJ1-1
size: .
DNA: TGTGCCAGCAGTCCAGTACAGGGGATCATGAACACTGAAGCTTTCTTT
CDR3: CASSPVQGIMNTEAFF

D: TRBD1
V: TRBV19
J: TRBJ2-2
size: .
DNA: TGTGCCAGTAGTACTTTGGGGACAGCCGGGGAGCTGTTTTTT
CDR3: CASSTLGTAGELFF

D: .
V: TRBV14
J: TRBJ1-4
size: .
DNA: TGTGCCAGCAGCCAAGAGGCTGGCACAACAACTAATGAAAAACTGTTTTTT
CDR3: CASSQEAGTTTNEKLFF

D: TRBD1
V: TRBV27
J: TRBJ1-4
size: .
DNA: TGTGCCAGCAGTTTTCAGGGGGCCTCATTTAATGAAAAACTGTTTTTT
CDR3: CASSFQGASFNEKLFF

D: TRBD1
V: TRBV6-5
J: TRBJ1-1
size: .
DNA: TGTGCCAGCAGTTCAGACAGGGGAGGCACTGAAGCTTTCTTT
CDR3: CASSSDRGGTEAFF